Each of the 8 T cell receptor beta chains below was sequenced from the same sample in a study of cytomegalovirus exposure and HLA in healthy donors. A multiplex PCR was run with 60 Vbeta primers and 13 Jbeta primers. The table came from immunoSEQ multiplex PCR; TCRdb's copy has only in-frame clones and leaves some out. The table lists more than 90,000 clones, 70% to 85% of them singletons. Specimen: PBMCs. All receptors come from a man aged 45-65 years in good health and CMV-seronegative.

This chain links TRBV7-9 with TRBJ1-2, with a weak D call TRBD1 (6 bases). CDR3 size: 14 residues. V lost 5 bases to trimming and J lost 3 bases, with 13 bases between them. Germline V gene lookup returns CDR1 SEHNR and CDR2 FQNEAQ (reference sequence). The CDR3 loop is CASSGTGWYYGYTF. The DNA for the CDR3 is TGTGCCAGCAGCGGCACAGGGTGGTACTATGGCTACACCTTC.

The gene calls are TRBV7-6 and TRBJ2-7, with a possible D match to TRBD1 (6 bases). CDR3 length equals 14 residues. V lost 5 bases and J lost 6, with 17 bases in between. Germline V gene sequence: CDR1 SGHVS, CDR2 FNYEAQ. Here the CDR3 reads CASSPPGQHPEQYF. CDR3 coding DNA: TGTGCCAGCAGCCCTCCGGGACAACACCCCGAGCAGTACTTC.

The genes are TRBV30 and TRBJ2-7; D uncertain. The germline V and J ends were trimmed by 4 bases and 3 bases, with 13 bases remaining between them. This CDR3 has 13 residues. From germline, CDR1 is GTSNPN and CDR2 SVGIG (reference sequence). This CDR3 is CAWKRGANYEQYF. Written as DNA, the CDR3 is TGTGCCTGGAAGCGAGGCGCTAACTACGAGCAGTACTTC.

The rearrangement links TRBV7-9 to TRBJ2-7; the D gene is possibly TRBD1 (6 bases). Germline-derived CDR1 and CDR2 are SEHNR and FQNEAQ (reference sequence). V was cut by 4 bases and J by 0 bases, with 16 bases left in between. The CDR3 extends over 16 amino acids. The CDR3, as DNA: TGTGCCAGCAGCTCCGCTCGAACAGGGAGCTCCTACGAGCAGTACTTC. Translation: CASSSARTGSSYEQYF.

The chain is built from TRBV9 and TRBJ2-5, with 8 bases matching TRBD2. Germline CDR1 SGDLS, CDR2 YYNGEE. The V gene end was trimmed by 8 bases and the J gene end by 0 bases; junction bases not matched to a gene: 9. The length of the CDR3 is 15 residues. The DNA of the CDR3 is TGTGCCAGTACCTTTTCGGGAGGGTACCAAGAGACCCAGTACTTC. It yields the protein CASTFSGGYQETQYF.

The rearrangement uses TRBV13 and TRBJ2-3; 10 bases agree with TRBD1. This CDR3 is 16 amino acids long. Losses at the gene ends were 5 bases for V and 3 bases for J; bases not matched to a gene: 8. CDR1 and CDR2 from the germline V gene are PRHDT and FYEKMQ (reference sequence). The CDR3 loop is CASSLRDRGITDTQYF. CDR3 DNA: TGTGCCAGCAGCCTTCGGGACAGGGGAATAACAGATACGCAGTATTTT.

The gene calls are TRBV29-1 and TRBJ2-3; 11 positions match TRBD2. CDR3 length: 16 amino acids. Unmatched junction bases numbered 4, after V lost 2 bases and J lost 0 bases. Germline CDR1 and CDR2: SQVTM and ANQGSEA. The CDR3, as DNA: TGCAGCGTTGAACGACTAGCGGGATTTAGCACAGATACGCAGTATTTT. The encoded protein is CSVERLAGFSTDTQYF.

The chain joins TRBV9 to TRBJ2-3; 8 bases match TRBD2. V gave up 2 bases and J gave up 3 bases; unmatched junction bases: 5. The CDR3 contains 15 residues. CDR1 and CDR2 from the germline V gene are SGDLS and YYNGEE. Written as DNA, the CDR3 is TGTGCCAGCAGCGTTAGTAGCGGGATTACAGATACGCAGTATTTT. Its translation is CASSVSSGITDTQYF.